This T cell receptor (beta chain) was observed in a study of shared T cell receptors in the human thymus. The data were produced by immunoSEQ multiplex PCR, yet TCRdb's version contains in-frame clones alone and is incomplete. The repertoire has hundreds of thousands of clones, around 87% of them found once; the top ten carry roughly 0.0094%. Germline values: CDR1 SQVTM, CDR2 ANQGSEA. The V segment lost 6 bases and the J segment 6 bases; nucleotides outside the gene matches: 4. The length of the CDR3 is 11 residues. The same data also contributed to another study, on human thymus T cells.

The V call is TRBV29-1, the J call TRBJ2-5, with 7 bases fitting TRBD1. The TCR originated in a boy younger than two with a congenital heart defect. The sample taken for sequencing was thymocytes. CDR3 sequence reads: CSVDRRKTQYF. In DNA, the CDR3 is TGCAGCGTGGACAGGCGGAAGACCCAGTACTTC.